The TCR beta chain under discussion was sequenced for a study of cytomegalovirus exposure and HLA in healthy donors. The study's findings and limits: Later on, an analysis showed TCR association rates differing by HLA locus, with DRB1 the most and HLA-C the fewest.

Germline V gene data show CDR1 as SNHLY and CDR2 as FYNNEI. The CDR3 consists of 15 residues. V shed 7 bases, J shed 2 bases, and the junction held 9 bases outside the gene matches. This clone has a single count. What it recognizes is unknown. The PCR made use of 60 Vbeta and 13 Jbeta primers. The method was immunoSEQ multiplex PCR; TCRdb's version includes in-frame clones alone and lacks a portion of them. The sample includes 120,000 or so clones, 75% to 90% of them seen just once. The source is a man aged 35-49 years in good health and CMV-seronegative. Source material: PBMCs. The chain recombines TRBV2 with TRBJ2-3; 7 bases map to TRBD2. CDR3 coding DNA: TGTGCCAGCATCTGGGGGGGACTAAACACAGATACGCAGTATTTT. The encoded protein is CASIWGGLNTDTQYF.